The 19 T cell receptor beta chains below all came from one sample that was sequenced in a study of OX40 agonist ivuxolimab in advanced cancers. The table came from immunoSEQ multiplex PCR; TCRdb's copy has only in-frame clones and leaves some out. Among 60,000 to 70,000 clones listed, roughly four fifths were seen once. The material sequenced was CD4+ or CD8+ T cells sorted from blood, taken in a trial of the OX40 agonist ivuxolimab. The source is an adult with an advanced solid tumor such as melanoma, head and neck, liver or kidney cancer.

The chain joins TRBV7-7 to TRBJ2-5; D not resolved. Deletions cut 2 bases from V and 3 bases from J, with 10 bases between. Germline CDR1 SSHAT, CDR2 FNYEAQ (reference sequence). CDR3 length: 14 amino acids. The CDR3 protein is CASSLRGVEETQYF. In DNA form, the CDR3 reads TGTGCCAGCAGCTTACGCGGAGTAGAAGAGACCCAGTACTTC.

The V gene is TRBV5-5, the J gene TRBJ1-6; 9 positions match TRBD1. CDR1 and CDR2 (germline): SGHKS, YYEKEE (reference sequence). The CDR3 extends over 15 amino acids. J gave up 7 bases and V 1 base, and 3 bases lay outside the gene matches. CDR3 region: CASSLTGGFNSPLHF. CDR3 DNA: TGTGCCAGCAGCTTGACAGGGGGCTTCAATTCACCCCTCCACTTT.

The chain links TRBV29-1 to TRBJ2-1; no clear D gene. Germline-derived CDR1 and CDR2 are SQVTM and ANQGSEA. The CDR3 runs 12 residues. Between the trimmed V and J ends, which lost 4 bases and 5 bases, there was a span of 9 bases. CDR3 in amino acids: CSVVRLDNEQFF. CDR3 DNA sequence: TGCAGCGTTGTGCGCCTTGACAATGAGCAGTTCTTC.

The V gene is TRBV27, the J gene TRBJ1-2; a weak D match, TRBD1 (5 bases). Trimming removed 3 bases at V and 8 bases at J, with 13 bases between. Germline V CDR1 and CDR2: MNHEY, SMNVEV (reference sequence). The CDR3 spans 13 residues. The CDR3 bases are TGTGCCAGCAGTTTCTCAGGGTTGTGGGGCTACACCTTC. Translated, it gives CASSFSGLWGYTF.

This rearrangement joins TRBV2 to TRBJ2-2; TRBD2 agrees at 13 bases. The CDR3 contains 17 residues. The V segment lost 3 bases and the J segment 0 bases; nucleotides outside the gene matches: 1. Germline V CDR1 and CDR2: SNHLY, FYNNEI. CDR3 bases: TGTGCCAGCAGTGAGACTAGCGGGGGGCCGAACACCGGGGAGCTGTTTTTT. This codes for CASSETSGGPNTGELFF.

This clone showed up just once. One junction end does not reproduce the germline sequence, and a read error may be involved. The CDR3 nucleotides are TGTGCCACCAGCAGAGAGACAGGGCGGGGGATCTTC. Translation gives CATSRETGRGIF. V and J are TRBV15 and TRBJ2-1; D is tentatively TRBD1 or TRBD2 (7 bases each). From germline, CDR1 is LNHNV and CDR2 YYDKDF (reference sequence). This CDR3 has 12 residues. Variable domain in full (rest from reference TRBV15 and TRBJ2-1): DAMVIQNPRYQVTQFGKPVTLSCSQTLNHNVMYWYQQKSSQAPKLLFHYYDKDFNNEADTPDNFQSRRPNTSFCFLDIRSPGLGDTAMYLCATSRETGRGIFGPGTRLTVL.

CDR3 region: CASRAGHLSYNEQFF. As DNA, the CDR3 is TGTGCCAGCAGAGCGGGACACCTCTCCTACAATGAGCAGTTCTTC. The chain employs TRBV7-9 and TRBJ2-1; D possibly corresponds to TRBD2 (7 bases). The germline V and J ends were trimmed by 6 bases and 0 bases, with 12 bases remaining between them. The CDR3 is 15 residues long. From germline, CDR1 is SEHNR and CDR2 FQNEAQ (reference sequence).

The CDR3, as DNA: TGTGCCAGCAGCCGCACTAGCGGCTCCTACGAGCAGTACTTC. Translating gives CASSRTSGSYEQYF. The chain joins TRBV11-3 to TRBJ2-7; the match to TRBD2 covers 8 bases. This CDR3 spans 14 amino acids. V lost 5 bases and J lost 0; bases outside the gene matches: 3. Germline values: CDR1 SGHNT, CDR2 YENEEA.

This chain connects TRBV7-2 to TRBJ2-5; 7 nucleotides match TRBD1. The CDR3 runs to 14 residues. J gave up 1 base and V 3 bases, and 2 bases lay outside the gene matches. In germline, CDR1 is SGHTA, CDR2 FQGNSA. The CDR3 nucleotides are TGTGCCAGCAGCTTGACAGGGATCCAAGAGACCCAGTACTTC. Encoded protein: CASSLTGIQETQYF. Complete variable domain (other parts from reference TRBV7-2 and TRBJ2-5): GAGVSQSPSNKVTEKGKDVELRCDPISGHTALYWYRQSLGQGLEFLIYFQGNSAPDKSGLPSDRFSAERTGGSVSTLTIQRTQQEDSAVYLCASSLTGIQETQYFGPGTRLLVL.

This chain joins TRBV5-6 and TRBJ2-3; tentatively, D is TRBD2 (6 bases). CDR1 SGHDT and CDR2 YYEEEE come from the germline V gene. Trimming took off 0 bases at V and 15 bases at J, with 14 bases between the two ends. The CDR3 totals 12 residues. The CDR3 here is CASSLGGLNEYF. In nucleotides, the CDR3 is TGTGCCAGCAGCTTGGGGGGACTCAACGAATATTTT.

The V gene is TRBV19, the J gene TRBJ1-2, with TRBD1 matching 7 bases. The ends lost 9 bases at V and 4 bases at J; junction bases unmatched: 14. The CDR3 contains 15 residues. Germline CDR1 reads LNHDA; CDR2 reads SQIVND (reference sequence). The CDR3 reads CASIERGQRGYGYTF. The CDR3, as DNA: TGTGCCAGCATCGAAAGGGGACAGAGGGGCTATGGCTACACCTTC.

CDR3 in amino acids: CASSRPGLATNEKLFF. Here the CDR3 DNA reads TGTGCCAGCTCGCGTCCGGGCCTTGCAACTAATGAAAAACTGTTTTTT. The rearrangement links TRBV18 to TRBJ1-4; D remains ambiguous. V dropped 6 bases and J dropped 0 bases, with 14 bases sitting between them. This CDR3 comprises 16 residues. Germline CDR1 and CDR2: KGHSH and LQKENI.

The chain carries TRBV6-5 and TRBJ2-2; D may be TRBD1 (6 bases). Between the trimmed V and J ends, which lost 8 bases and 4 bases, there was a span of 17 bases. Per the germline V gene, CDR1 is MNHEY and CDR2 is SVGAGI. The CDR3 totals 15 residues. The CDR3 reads CASFQGRRVTGELFF. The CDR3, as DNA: TGTGCCAGCTTCCAGGGGAGAAGGGTCACCGGGGAGCTGTTTTTT.

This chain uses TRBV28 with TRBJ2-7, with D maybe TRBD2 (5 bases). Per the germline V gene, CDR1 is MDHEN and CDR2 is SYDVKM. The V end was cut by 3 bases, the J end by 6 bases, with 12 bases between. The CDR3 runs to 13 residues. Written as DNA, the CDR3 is TGTGCCAGCAGTTTCAGAGGAGGTGGCGAGCAGTACGTC. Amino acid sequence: CASSFRGGGEQYV.

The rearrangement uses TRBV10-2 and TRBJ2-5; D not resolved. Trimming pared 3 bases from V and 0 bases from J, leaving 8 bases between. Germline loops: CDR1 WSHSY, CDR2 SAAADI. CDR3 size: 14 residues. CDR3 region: CASSEALYQETQYF. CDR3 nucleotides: TGCGCCAGCAGTGAAGCCCTCTACCAAGAGACCCAGTACTTC.

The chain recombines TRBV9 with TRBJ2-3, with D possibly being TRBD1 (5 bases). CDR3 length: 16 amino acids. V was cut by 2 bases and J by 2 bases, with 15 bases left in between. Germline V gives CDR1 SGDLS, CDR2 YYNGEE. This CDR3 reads CASSVYQGGSTDTQYF. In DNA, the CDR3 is TGTGCCAGCAGCGTTTATCAGGGCGGATCCACAGATACGCAGTATTTT.

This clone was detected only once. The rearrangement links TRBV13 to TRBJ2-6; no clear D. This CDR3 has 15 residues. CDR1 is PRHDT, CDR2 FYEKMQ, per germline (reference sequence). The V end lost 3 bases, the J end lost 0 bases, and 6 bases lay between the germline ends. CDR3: CASSFGISGANVLTF. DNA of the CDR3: TGTGCCAGCAGCTTTGGGATCTCTGGGGCCAACGTCCTGACTTTC.

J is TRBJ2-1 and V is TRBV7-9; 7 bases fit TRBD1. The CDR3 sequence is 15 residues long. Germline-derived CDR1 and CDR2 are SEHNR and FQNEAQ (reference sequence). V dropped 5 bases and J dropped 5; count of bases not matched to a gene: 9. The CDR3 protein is CASSEGDRRHNEQFF. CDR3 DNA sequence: TGTGCCAGCAGCGAAGGGGACAGACGACACAATGAGCAGTTCTTC.

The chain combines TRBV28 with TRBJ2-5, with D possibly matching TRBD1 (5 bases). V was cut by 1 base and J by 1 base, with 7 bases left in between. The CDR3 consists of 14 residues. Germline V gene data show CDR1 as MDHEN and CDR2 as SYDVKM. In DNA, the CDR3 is TGTGCCAGCAGTTTATTCGACAGCCAAGAGACCCAGTACTTC. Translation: CASSLFDSQETQYF.